The entry below describes one T cell receptor (beta chain). Trimming cost V 4 bases and J 5 bases, with 11 bases left between them. This CDR3 has 13 residues. Germline lookup yields CDR1 MDHEN and CDR2 SYDVKM. Primers for the PCR totalled 60 Vbeta and 13 Jbeta. Assay used: immunoSEQ multiplex PCR; TCRdb lists only in-frame clones, some missing. The profile shows 130,000 to 150,000 clones, about 80% of them singletons. The sample belongs to a study of cytomegalovirus exposure and HLA in healthy donors. V gene TRBV28 combines with J gene TRBJ1-1, with D perhaps TRBD1 (5 bases). The sequenced sample consisted of PBMCs. This TCR came from a male donor in good health and CMV-seronegative. The CDR3 DNA is TGTGCCAGCAGTTATCAGGGAGGGACTGAAGCTTTCTTT. Its protein is CASSYQGGTEAFF.